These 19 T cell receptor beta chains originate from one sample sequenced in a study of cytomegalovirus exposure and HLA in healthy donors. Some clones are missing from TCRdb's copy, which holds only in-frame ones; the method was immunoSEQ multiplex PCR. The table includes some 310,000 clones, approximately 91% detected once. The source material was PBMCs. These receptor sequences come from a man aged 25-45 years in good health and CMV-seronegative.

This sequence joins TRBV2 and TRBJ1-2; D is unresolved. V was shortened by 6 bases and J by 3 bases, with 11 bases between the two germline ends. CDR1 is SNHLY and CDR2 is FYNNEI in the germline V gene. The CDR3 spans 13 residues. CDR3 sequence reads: CASRRVLDYGYTF. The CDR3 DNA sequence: TGTGCCAGCAGGAGGGTGTTGGACTATGGCTACACCTTC.

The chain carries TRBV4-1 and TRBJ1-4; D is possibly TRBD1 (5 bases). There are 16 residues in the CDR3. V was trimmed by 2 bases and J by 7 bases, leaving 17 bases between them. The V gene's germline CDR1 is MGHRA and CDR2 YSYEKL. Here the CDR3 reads CASSQQGLWAGEKLFF. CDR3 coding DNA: TGCGCCAGCAGCCAACAGGGTCTTTGGGCAGGTGAAAAACTGTTTTTT.

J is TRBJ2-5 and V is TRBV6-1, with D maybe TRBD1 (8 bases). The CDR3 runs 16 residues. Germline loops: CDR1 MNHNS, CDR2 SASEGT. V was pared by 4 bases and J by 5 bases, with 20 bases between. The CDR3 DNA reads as TGTGCCAGCAGTGGCCAAGCCAGGGGGCGGGAGGAGACCCAGTACTTC. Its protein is CASSGQARGREETQYF.

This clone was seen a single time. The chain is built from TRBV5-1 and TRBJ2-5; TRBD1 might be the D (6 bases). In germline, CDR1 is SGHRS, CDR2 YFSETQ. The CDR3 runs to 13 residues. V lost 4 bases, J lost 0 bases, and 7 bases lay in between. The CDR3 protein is CASSRDNQETQYF. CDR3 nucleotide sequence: TGCGCCAGCAGCCGGGACAACCAAGAGACCCAGTACTTC.

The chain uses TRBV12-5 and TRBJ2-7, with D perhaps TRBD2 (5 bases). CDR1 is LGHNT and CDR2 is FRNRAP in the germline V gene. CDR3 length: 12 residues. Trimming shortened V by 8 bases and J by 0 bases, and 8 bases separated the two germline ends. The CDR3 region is CASRGSSYEQYF. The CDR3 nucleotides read TGTGCTAGTCGAGGGTCCTCCTACGAGCAGTACTTC. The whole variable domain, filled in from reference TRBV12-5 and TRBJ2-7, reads DARVTQTPRHKVTEMGQEVTMRCQPILGHNTVFWYRQTMMQGLELLAYFRNRAPLDDSGMPKDRFSAEMPDATLATLKIQPSEPRDSAVYFCASRGSSYEQYFGPGTRLTVT.

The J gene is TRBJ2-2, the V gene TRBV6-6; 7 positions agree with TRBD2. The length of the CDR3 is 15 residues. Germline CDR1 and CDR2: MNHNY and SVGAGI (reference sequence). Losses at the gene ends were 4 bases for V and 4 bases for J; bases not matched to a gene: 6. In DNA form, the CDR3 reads TGTGCCAGCAGTTTCTCAGCGGGGTCCACCGGGGAGCTGTTTTTT. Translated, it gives CASSFSAGSTGELFF.

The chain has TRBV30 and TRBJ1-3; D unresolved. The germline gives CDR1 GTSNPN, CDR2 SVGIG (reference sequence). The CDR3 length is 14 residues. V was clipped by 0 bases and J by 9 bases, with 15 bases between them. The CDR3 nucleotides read TGTGCCTGGAGTGTGACGGGTTCTGGCGGCACCATATATTTT. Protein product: CAWSVTGSGGTIYF.

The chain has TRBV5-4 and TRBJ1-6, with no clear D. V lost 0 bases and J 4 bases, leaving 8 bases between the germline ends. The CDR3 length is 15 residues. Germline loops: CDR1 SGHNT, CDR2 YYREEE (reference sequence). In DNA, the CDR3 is TGTGCCAGCAGCTTGGCCAGCGCATATAATTCACCCCTCCACTTT. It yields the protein CASSLASAYNSPLHF.

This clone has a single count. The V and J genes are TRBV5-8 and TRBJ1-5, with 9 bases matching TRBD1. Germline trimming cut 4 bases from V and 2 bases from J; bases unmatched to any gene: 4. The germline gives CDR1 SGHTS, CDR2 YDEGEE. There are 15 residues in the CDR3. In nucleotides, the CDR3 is TGTGCCAGCAGCCTCCGGACAGGGGGCAATCAGCCCCAGCATTTT. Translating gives CASSLRTGGNQPQHF.

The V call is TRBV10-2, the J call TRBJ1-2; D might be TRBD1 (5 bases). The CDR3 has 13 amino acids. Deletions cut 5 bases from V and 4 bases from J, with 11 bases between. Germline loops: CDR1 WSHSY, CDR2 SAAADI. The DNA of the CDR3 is TGCGCCAGCAGTTCAGGGATCTCCTATGGCTACACCTTC. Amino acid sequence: CASSSGISYGYTF.

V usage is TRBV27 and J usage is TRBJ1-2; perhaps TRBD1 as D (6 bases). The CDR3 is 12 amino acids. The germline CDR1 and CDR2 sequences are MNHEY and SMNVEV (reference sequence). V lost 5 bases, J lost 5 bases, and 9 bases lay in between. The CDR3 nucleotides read TGTGCCAGCAGTAAAACAGGGTATGGCTACACCTTC. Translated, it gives CASSKTGYGYTF.

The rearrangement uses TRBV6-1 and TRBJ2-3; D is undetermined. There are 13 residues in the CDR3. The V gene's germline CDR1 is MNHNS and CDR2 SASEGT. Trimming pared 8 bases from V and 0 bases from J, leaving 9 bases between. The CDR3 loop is CASGSVSTDTQYF. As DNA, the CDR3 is TGTGCCAGCGGCTCCGTTAGCACAGATACGCAGTATTTT.

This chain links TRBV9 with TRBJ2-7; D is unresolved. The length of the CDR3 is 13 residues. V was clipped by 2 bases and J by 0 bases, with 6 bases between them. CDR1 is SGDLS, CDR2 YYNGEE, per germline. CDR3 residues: CASSVASSYEQYF. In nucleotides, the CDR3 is TGTGCCAGCAGCGTGGCTAGCTCCTACGAGCAGTACTTC.

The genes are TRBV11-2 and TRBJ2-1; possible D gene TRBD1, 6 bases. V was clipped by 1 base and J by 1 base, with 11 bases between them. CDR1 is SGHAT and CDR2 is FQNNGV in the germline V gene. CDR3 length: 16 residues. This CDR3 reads CASSLAPRGSYNEQFF. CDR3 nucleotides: TGTGCCAGCAGCTTAGCCCCCAGGGGTTCCTACAATGAGCAGTTCTTC.

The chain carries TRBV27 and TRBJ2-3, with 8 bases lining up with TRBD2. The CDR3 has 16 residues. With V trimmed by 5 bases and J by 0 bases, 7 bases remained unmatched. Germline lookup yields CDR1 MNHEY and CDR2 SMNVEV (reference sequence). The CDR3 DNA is TGTGCCAGCAGTACTTATAGCGGGGAAAGCACAGATACGCAGTATTTT. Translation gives CASSTYSGESTDTQYF.

CDR3 coding DNA: TGCGCCAGCAGTCACCAGGTCCTCAACTACGAGCAGTACTTC. Amino acids: CASSHQVLNYEQYF. The rearrangement uses TRBV10-2 and TRBJ2-7; D is uncertain. V lost 5 bases, J lost 3 bases, and 14 bases lay in between. The CDR3 extends over 14 amino acids. Germline V gene lookup returns CDR1 WSHSY and CDR2 SAAADI.

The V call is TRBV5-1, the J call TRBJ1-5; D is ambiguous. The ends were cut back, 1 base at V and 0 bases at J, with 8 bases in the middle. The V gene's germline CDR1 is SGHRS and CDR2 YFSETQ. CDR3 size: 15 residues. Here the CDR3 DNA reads TGCGCCAGCAGCTTGACAGACCCTAGCAATCAGCCCCAGCATTTT. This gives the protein CASSLTDPSNQPQHF.

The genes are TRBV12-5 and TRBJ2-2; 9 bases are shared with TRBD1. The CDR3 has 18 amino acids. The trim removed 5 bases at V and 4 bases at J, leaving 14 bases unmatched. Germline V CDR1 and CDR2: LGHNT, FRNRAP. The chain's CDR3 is CASGATQGTGPATGELFF. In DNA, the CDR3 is TGTGCTAGTGGTGCGACACAAGGGACAGGGCCCGCCACCGGGGAGCTGTTTTTT.

CDR3 nucleotides: TGTGCCAGCGGGACAGCATCCTACAATGAGCAGTTCTTC. It is translated as CASGTASYNEQFF. The chain has TRBV27 and TRBJ2-1; 7 bases align to TRBD1. Per germline, CDR1 MNHEY and CDR2 SMNVEV (reference sequence). V shed 8 bases, J shed 1 base, and the junction held 2 bases outside the gene matches. The CDR3 is made up of 13 amino acids.